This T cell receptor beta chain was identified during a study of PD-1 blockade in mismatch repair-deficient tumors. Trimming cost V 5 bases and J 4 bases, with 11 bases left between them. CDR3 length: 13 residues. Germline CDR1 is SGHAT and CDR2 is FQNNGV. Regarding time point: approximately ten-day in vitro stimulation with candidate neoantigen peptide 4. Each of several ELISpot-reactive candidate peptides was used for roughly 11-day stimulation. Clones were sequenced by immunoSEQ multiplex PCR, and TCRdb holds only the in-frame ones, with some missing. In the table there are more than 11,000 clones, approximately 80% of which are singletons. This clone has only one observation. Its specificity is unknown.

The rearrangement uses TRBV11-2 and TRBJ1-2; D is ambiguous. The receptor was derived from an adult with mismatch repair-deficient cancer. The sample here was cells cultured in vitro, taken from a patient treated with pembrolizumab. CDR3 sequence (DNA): TGTGCCAGCAGCCCGAGCCGTAGCTATGGCTACACCTTC. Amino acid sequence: CASSPSRSYGYTF.